A single sample is the source of the 32 T cell receptor beta chains below, sequenced in a study of T cell responses to AZD1222 COVID-19 vaccine. Sequencing used immunoSEQ multiplex PCR; TCRdb keeps in-frame clones, though not all of them. The sample comprises 150,000 or so clones, approximately 90% of which are singletons, and 1.3% to 1.5% rests with the top ten. The sample consisted of peripheral blood, taken on day 0 of AZD1222 vaccination. The source is an adult in good health.

This clone was detected once. The rearrangement joins TRBV6-5 to TRBJ1-2; D is possibly TRBD1 (5 bases). Germline-derived CDR1 and CDR2 are MNHEY and SVGAGI. The V gene lost 10 bases and the J gene lost 0 bases, with 15 bases spanning the gap. This CDR3 has 14 amino acids. CDR3 coding DNA: TGTGCCACCTGCACCGGGGGGACTAACTATGGCTACACCTTC. This sequence encodes CATCTGGTNYGYTF.

The chain joins TRBV14 to TRBJ2-5, with D hard to call. CDR3 size: 17 residues. Trimming took 0 bases from V and 1 from J, leaving 15 bases between them. The germline gives CDR1 SGHDN, CDR2 FVKESK. The DNA of the CDR3 is TGTGCCAGCAGCCAAGATGCCCCCTTGAAGGGCCAAGAGACCCAGTACTTC. This translates into CASSQDAPLKGQETQYF.

The chain is built from TRBV5-1 and TRBJ2-3; TRBD1 matches 8 bases. Germline V CDR1 and CDR2: SGHRS, YFSETQ. The CDR3 has 15 residues. J gave up 0 bases and V 3 bases, and 3 bases lay outside the gene matches. The CDR3 loop reads CASSSTGASTDTQYF. As DNA, the CDR3 is TGCGCCAGCAGCTCGACAGGGGCTAGCACAGATACGCAGTATTTT.

V and J are TRBV27 and TRBJ1-5; TRBD1 matches 9 bases. The CDR3 sequence is 17 residues long. Germline CDR1 reads MNHEY; CDR2 reads SMNVEV (reference sequence). V dropped 8 bases and J dropped 4; count of bases not matched to a gene: 15. CDR3 nucleotide sequence: TGTGCCAGCTCCCTTGGGACAGGGCCCTTTGGAAATCAGCCCCAGCATTTT. It specifies CASSLGTGPFGNQPQHF.

This rearrangement joins TRBV29-1 to TRBJ1-6, with 9 bases fitting TRBD1. The CDR3 is 13 residues long. After removal of 7 bases from V and 7 bases from J, the junction contained 5 bases not matched to a gene. Germline V lookup: CDR1 SQVTM, CDR2 ANQGSEA. This CDR3 is CSARQGGNSPLHF. CDR3 nucleotides: TGCAGCGCCCGACAGGGGGGGAATTCACCCCTCCACTTT.

The chain employs TRBV7-9 and TRBJ1-1; TRBD1 might be the D (5 bases). The CDR3 is 14 amino acids. Germline values: CDR1 SEHNR, CDR2 FQNEAQ (reference sequence). The germline V and J ends were trimmed by 2 bases and 1 base, with 8 bases remaining between them. The CDR3 DNA reads TGTGCCAGCAGCTTAACGGGGGAGAACACTGAAGCTTTCTTT. Residues: CASSLTGENTEAFF.

The V gene is TRBV19, the J gene TRBJ1-3; D uncertain. Germline V gene lookup returns CDR1 LNHDA and CDR2 SQIVND (reference sequence). The CDR3 covers 14 residues. Trimming stripped 5 bases from V and 1 base from J, with 9 bases between. The CDR3 coding sequence is TGTGCCAGTAGTTCCTGGACTTCTGGAAACACCATATATTTT. Amino acid sequence: CASSSWTSGNTIYF.

J is TRBJ2-5 and V is TRBV28; a weak D match, TRBD2 (6 bases). This CDR3 is built from 14 residues. The V gene lost 3 bases and the J gene lost 5 bases, with 13 bases spanning the gap. Germline V gene lookup returns CDR1 MDHEN and CDR2 SYDVKM. The CDR3 DNA is TGTGCCAGCAGTTTTTCGGGGGTTCGGGAGACCCAGTACTTC. Translation: CASSFSGVRETQYF.

CDR3 loop: CASSLGTGERGYGYTF. The CDR3 nucleotides read TGCGCCAGCAGCTTGGGGACAGGGGAGCGGGGCTATGGCTACACCTTC. The rearrangement joins TRBV5-1 to TRBJ1-2, with 9 bases aligning to TRBD1. The CDR3 has 16 residues. CDR1 is SGHRS and CDR2 is YFSETQ in the germline V gene. The J segment lost 4 bases and the V segment lost 0 bases, leaving 7 bases of the junction unmatched.

The chain couples TRBV6-4 to TRBJ2-6; D not resolved. From germline, CDR1 is MRHNA and CDR2 SNTAGT. The CDR3 runs 14 residues. V lost 3 bases to trimming and J lost 0 bases, with 3 bases between them. This chain's CDR3 is CASSEVSGANVLTF. The CDR3 nucleotides are TGTGCCAGCAGTGAGGTCTCTGGGGCCAACGTCCTGACTTTC.

The chain uses TRBV24-1 and TRBJ1-6; 8 bases map to TRBD1. V lost 3 bases and J lost 7; bases outside the gene matches: 7. Germline-derived CDR1 and CDR2 are KGHDR and SFDVKD. The CDR3 sequence is 16 residues long. The CDR3 reads CATSDPTGAGNSPLHF. The CDR3 region has the DNA TGTGCCACCAGTGATCCGACAGGGGCTGGGAATTCACCCCTCCACTTT.

The chain links TRBV19 to TRBJ1-2; possible D gene TRBD1, 6 bases. The CDR3 covers 13 residues. Trimming left V 7 bases short and J 8 bases short, with 17 bases between. Germline CDR1 LNHDA, CDR2 SQIVND (reference sequence). The DNA for the CDR3 is TGTGCCAGTACCTCTCCTCGGGGGGGCGGCTACACCTTC. Translated, it gives CASTSPRGGGYTF.

CDR3 DNA sequence: TGTGCCAGCAAGGAGACACCCTACGAGCAGTACTTC. This encodes CASKETPYEQYF. This chain joins TRBV2 and TRBJ2-7, with D uncertain. Trimming took off 7 bases at V and 2 bases at J, with 9 bases between the two ends. This CDR3 has 12 residues. Germline CDR1 and CDR2: SNHLY and FYNNEI. Looking up the rest from reference TRBV2 and TRBJ2-7 gives the full variable domain: EPEVTQTPSHQVTQMGQEVILRCVPISNHLYFYWYRQILGQKVEFLVSFYNNEISEKSEIFDDQFSVERPDGSNFTLKIRSTKLEDSAMYFCASKETPYEQYFGPGTRLTVT.

The chain recombines TRBV6-1 with TRBJ1-4; D perhaps matches TRBD1 (5 bases). The V end was cut by 3 bases, the J end by 7 bases, with 12 bases between. This CDR3 comprises 14 residues. Germline V gives CDR1 MNHNS, CDR2 SASEGT. DNA of the CDR3: TGTGCCAGCAGTGAGGGGGGAGCAGGTGAAAAACTGTTTTTT. The encoded protein is CASSEGGAGEKLFF.

The rearrangement links TRBV18 to TRBJ1-1, with D possibly being TRBD1 (6 bases). Trimming cost V 6 bases and J 4 bases, with 18 bases left between them. Germline V gives CDR1 KGHSH, CDR2 LQKENI. The CDR3 has 15 amino acids. This chain's CDR3 is CASSRGGGRGTEAFF. DNA for the CDR3: TGTGCCAGCTCCCGAGGGGGGGGTCGTGGCACTGAAGCTTTCTTT. The full variable domain, in which reference TRBV18 and TRBJ1-1 provide the parts outside the CDR3, is NAGVMQNPRHLVRRRGQEARLRCSPMKGHSHVYWYRQLPEEGLKFMVYLQKENIIDESGMPKERFSAEFPKEGPSILRIQQVVRGDSAAYFCASSRGGGRGTEAFFGQGTRLTVV.

The V gene is TRBV7-2, the J gene TRBJ2-3; maybe TRBD1 (6 bases). CDR3 length: 13 residues. V was clipped by 8 bases and J by 4 bases, with 13 bases between them. Germline V gene data show CDR1 as SGHTA and CDR2 as FQGNSA. The CDR3 sequence is CASSAGQPDTQYF. The CDR3 DNA is TGTGCCAGCTCGGCCGGACAGCCAGATACGCAGTATTTT.

J is TRBJ1-2 and V is TRBV2; 10 bases line up with TRBD1. CDR1 and CDR2 (germline): SNHLY, FYNNEI. Trimming took 6 bases from V and 5 from J; bases not matched to a gene: 9. This CDR3 region has 15 residues. CDR3 DNA: TGTGCCAGCAGAGCCGGGACAGGGGAAATATATGGCTACACCTTC. It encodes CASRAGTGEIYGYTF. Full variable domain (remainder filled in from reference TRBV2 and TRBJ1-2): EPEVTQTPSHQVTQMGQEVILRCVPISNHLYFYWYRQILGQKVEFLVSFYNNEISEKSEIFDDQFSVERPDGSNFTLKIRSTKLEDSAMYFCASRAGTGEIYGYTFGSGTRLTVV.

The chain has TRBV7-2 and TRBJ1-5; 7 bases agree with TRBD1. The V gene's germline CDR1 is SGHTA and CDR2 FQGNSA. The CDR3 loop spans 15 amino acids. V dropped 5 bases and J dropped 9; count of bases not matched to a gene: 13. CDR3 nucleotide sequence: TGTGCCAGCAGCAGAGAGGGACAGACCCCAGGGCCCCAGCATTTT. Its translation is CASSREGQTPGPQHF.

The chain uses TRBV6-4 and TRBJ2-3, with no clear D. Trimming left V 2 bases short and J 6 bases short, with 12 bases between. CDR1 and CDR2 from the germline V gene are MRHNA and SNTAGT. The CDR3 runs 14 residues. CDR3 bases: TGTGCCAGCAGTGACGGCGGTCGGTGGGATACGCAGTATTTT. Protein: CASSDGGRWDTQYF.

This clone was observed a single time. The V and J genes are TRBV6-1 and TRBJ2-1; D remains ambiguous. CDR3 size: 16 residues. V shed 0 bases and J shed 2 bases, with 11 bases lying between them. Germline CDR1 is MNHNS and CDR2 is SASEGT. The DNA for the CDR3 is TGTGCCAGCAGTGAAGCTGGTAGCCCCCCCTACAATGAGCAGTTCTTC. Translating it yields CASSEAGSPPYNEQFF.

This rearrangement joins TRBV7-7 to TRBJ2-6, with a possible D match to TRBD1 (8 bases). Germline V gene lookup returns CDR1 SSHAT and CDR2 FNYEAQ (reference sequence). CDR3 length: 15 amino acids. The CDR3 region is CAIDRGGHGANVLTF. The CDR3 coding sequence is TGTGCTATTGACAGGGGAGGGCATGGGGCCAACGTCCTGACTTTC.

The chain couples TRBV10-3 to TRBJ2-7; 10 nucleotides agree with TRBD2. CDR1 and CDR2 from the germline V gene are ENHRY and SYGVKD. V was clipped by 10 bases and J by 5 bases; unmatched bases: 20. This CDR3 contains 17 residues. The CDR3 sequence is CATSPALAGVRSHEQYF. CDR3 DNA sequence: TGTGCCACATCACCCGCCCTAGCGGGAGTAAGGTCCCACGAGCAGTACTTC.

V and J are TRBV9 and TRBJ1-3, with D possibly TRBD1 on 5 matching bases. Germline V CDR1 and CDR2: SGDLS, YYNGEE. V lost 0 bases and J lost 4, with 11 bases in between. This CDR3 has 15 amino acids. The CDR3 region is CASSVGGVGGNTIYF. In DNA, the CDR3 is TGTGCCAGCAGCGTAGGAGGGGTAGGGGGAAACACCATATATTTT.

The chain links TRBV24-1 to TRBJ2-3; 7 nucleotides align to TRBD2. This CDR3 region has 16 residues. The V segment lost 5 bases and the J segment 1 base; nucleotides outside the gene matches: 8. Germline V lookup: CDR1 KGHDR, CDR2 SFDVKD. CDR3 region: CATSGFGGGGTDTQYF. DNA for the CDR3: TGTGCCACCAGTGGTTTCGGGGGAGGGGGCACAGATACGCAGTATTTT.

The chain carries TRBV4-2 and TRBJ2-3; D not resolved. The CDR3 runs to 15 residues. Germline lookup yields CDR1 LGHNA and CDR2 YNFKEQ. The germline V and J ends were trimmed by 1 base and 1 base, with 9 bases remaining between them. CDR3 region: CASSQGLVGTDTQYF. The CDR3 DNA reads as TGTGCCAGCAGCCAAGGGCTTGTCGGCACAGATACGCAGTATTTT.

This chain joins TRBV28 and TRBJ1-2; the match to TRBD1 covers 8 bases. The CDR3 is 16 amino acids. From germline, CDR1 is MDHEN and CDR2 SYDVKM. V was clipped by 2 bases and J by 2 bases; unmatched bases: 7. The CDR3 DNA reads as TGTGCCAGCAGTTTAGACAGGGGAGCGTTGAACTATGGCTACACCTTC. This encodes CASSLDRGALNYGYTF.

The rearrangement links TRBV25-1 to TRBJ2-5; 7 bases map to TRBD2. The germline V gene has CDR1 MGHDK and CDR2 SYGVNS. The CDR3 length is 17 residues. J lost 1 base, V lost 1 base, and 9 bases had no gene match. This chain's CDR3 is CASSEFGLAALQETQYF. The DNA for the CDR3 is TGTGCCAGCAGTGAATTTGGGCTAGCGGCCCTCCAAGAGACCCAGTACTTC.

This sequence joins TRBV7-2 and TRBJ2-2; D unresolved. CDR1 SGHTA and CDR2 FQGNSA come from the germline V gene. The CDR3 has 13 residues. V was shortened by 1 base and J by 7 bases, with 7 bases between the two germline ends. The CDR3 DNA sequence: TGTGCCAGCAGCTTAGGGTCGGGCGGGGAGCTGTTTTTT. Encoded protein: CASSLGSGGELFF.

V is TRBV7-8 and J is TRBJ2-5; D is possibly TRBD1 (6 bases). The germline gives CDR1 SGHVS, CDR2 FQNEAQ. Deletions cut 4 bases from V and 4 bases from J, with 13 bases between. The CDR3 has 14 amino acids. As DNA, the CDR3 is TGTGCCAGCAGCTCGCGCAGGGGTTTAGAGACCCAGTACTTC. It encodes CASSSRRGLETQYF.

V is TRBV5-5 and J is TRBJ2-1, with TRBD1 matching 11 bases. Per germline, CDR1 SGHKS and CDR2 YYEKEE (reference sequence). CDR3 length: 13 residues. This CDR3 is CAGTGGIVGEQFF. CDR3 nucleotides: TGTGCGGGGACAGGGGGTATTGTCGGTGAGCAGTTCTTC.

The rearrangement uses TRBV28 and TRBJ1-5; D gene unclear. The CDR3 contains 12 residues. Germline CDR1 MDHEN, CDR2 SYDVKM. The V gene lost 11 bases and the J gene lost 7 bases, with 15 bases spanning the gap. The CDR3 DNA reads as TGTGCCGCCTCCCCCGGATCGCAGCCCCAGCATTTT. Translation gives CAASPGSQPQHF. Full variable domain (missing parts from reference TRBV28 and TRBJ1-5): DVKVTQSSRYLVKRTGEKVFLECVQDMDHENMFWYRQDPGLGLRLIYFSYDVKMKEKGDIPEGYSVSREKKERFSLILESASTNQTSMYLCAASPGSQPQHFGDGTRLSIL.

The chain uses TRBV27 and TRBJ2-5; possibly TRBD1 for D (6 bases). V was pared by 0 bases and J by 5 bases, with 10 bases between. From germline, CDR1 is MNHEY and CDR2 SMNVEV (reference sequence). CDR3 length equals 14 residues. CDR3: CASSLSGGRETQYF. CDR3 in DNA: TGTGCCAGCAGTTTATCAGGGGGTAGGGAGACCCAGTACTTC.